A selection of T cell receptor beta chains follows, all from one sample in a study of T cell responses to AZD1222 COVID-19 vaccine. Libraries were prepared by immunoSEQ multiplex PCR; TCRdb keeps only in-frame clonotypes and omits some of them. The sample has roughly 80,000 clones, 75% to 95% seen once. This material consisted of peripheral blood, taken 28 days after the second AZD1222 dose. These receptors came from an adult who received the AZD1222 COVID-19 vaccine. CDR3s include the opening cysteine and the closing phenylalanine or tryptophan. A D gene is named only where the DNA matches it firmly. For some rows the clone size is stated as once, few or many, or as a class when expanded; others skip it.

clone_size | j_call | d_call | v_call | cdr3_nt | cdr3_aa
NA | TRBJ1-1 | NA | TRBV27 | TGTGCCAGCAGTTTATCGGCAGGGGAGGGGAACACTGAAGCTTTCTTT | CASSLSAGEGNTEAFF
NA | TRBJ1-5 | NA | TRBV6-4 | TGTGCCAGCAGTGACCCTGGGCAGTTAAGTGGGAATCAGCCCCAGCATTTT | CASSDPGQLSGNQPQHF
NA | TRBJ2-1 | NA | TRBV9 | TGTGCCAGCAGCACGGCCGGGACTCCTTACAATGAGCAGTTCTTC | CASSTAGTPYNEQFF
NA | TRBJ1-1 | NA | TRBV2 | TGTGCCAGCTTTGTGTCCGAGGCCACTGAAGCTTTCTTT | CASFVSEATEAFF
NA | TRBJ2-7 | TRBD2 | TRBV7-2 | TGTGCCAGCAGCATCCGGGGACTAGCAACCACCTACGAGCAGTACTTC | CASSIRGLATTYEQYF
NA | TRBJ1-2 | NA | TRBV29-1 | TGCAGCGCCCACAGTTACTATGGCTACACCTTC | CSAHSYYGYTF
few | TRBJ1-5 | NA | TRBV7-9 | TGTGCCAGCAGCCCTAGTTTTAATCAGCCCCAGCATTTT | CASSPSFNQPQHF
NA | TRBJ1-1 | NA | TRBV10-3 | TGTGCCATCTCGGAAGGGAACACTGAAGCTTTCTTT | CAISEGNTEAFF
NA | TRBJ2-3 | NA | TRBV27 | TGTGCCAGCAGTTTGAACCGCCCCGCAGATACGCAGTATTTT | CASSLNRPADTQYF
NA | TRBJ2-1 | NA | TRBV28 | TGTGCCTCCGGAAGCTCCTACAATGAGCAGTTCTTC | CASGSSYNEQFF
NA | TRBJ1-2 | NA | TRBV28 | TGTGCCAGCCGGACGGGCCCTTGGAATGGCTACACCTTC | CASRTGPWNGYTF
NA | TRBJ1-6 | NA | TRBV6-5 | TGTGCCAGCACCAGGAGCTCCTATAATTCACCCCTCCACTTT | CASTRSSYNSPLHF
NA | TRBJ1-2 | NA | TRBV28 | TGTGCCAGCAGTTCCCCCGAAGCTAACTATGGCTACACCTTC | CASSSPEANYGYTF
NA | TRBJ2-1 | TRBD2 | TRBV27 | TGTGCCAGCAGGGAGAGACTAGCGGGGGGAAGCAATGAGCAGTTCTTC | CASRERLAGGSNEQFF
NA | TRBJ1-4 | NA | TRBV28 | TGTGCCAGCAGTTTAGCTGGGCAGGGGAAGGTTGAAAAACTGTTTTTT | CASSLAGQGKVEKLFF
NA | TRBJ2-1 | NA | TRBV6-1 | TGTGCCAGCAGTGAACAAGGTCCGATTATATCGAGTGAGCAGTTCTTC | CASSEQGPIISSEQFF
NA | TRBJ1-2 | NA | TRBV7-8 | TGTGCCAGCAGCTTGAGGGTTGGGGGTATGGGCGGCTACACCTTC | CASSLRVGGMGGYTF
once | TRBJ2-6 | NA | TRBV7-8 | TGTGCCAGCAGCCTTTGGACAGACTCAAGTGGGGCCAACGTCCTGACTTTC | CASSLWTDSSGANVLTF
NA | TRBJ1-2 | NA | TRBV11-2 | TGTGCCAGCAGCTTAGTTCGCAGAGGGAGTGGGGGCTACACCTTC | CASSLVRRGSGGYTF
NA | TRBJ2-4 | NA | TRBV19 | TGTGCCAGTAGTAAGGCCGCCCAACTAGAGAGTGCCAAAAACATTCAGTACTTC | CASSKAAQLESAKNIQYF
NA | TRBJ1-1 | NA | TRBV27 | TGTGCCAGCAGTTTGATCGGGAACACTGAAGCTTTCTTT | CASSLIGNTEAFF
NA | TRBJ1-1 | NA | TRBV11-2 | TGTGCCAGCAGCTTGGGAAGGGAGCACACTGAAGCTTTCTTT | CASSLGREHTEAFF
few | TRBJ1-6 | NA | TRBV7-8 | TGTGCCAGCAGCCTAGGATTCTTGGATTCACCCCTCCACTTT | CASSLGFLDSPLHF
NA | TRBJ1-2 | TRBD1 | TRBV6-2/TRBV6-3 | TGTGCCAGCAGTACGGACAGGGAGTACGGGAGTTACTATGGCTACACCTTC | CASSTDREYGSYYGYTF
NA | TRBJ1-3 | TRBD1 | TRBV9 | TGTGCCAGCAGCTCAAGACAGGGGTCTGGAAACACCATATATTTT | CASSSRQGSGNTIYF
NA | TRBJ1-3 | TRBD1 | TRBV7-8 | TGTGCCAGCAGCACGTCCCGGGACAGGGAGGCCGGAAACACCATATATTTT | CASSTSRDREAGNTIYF
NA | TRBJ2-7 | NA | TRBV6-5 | TGTGCCAGCAGGTCGTCGGGGCAGTACGAGCAGTACTTC | CASRSSGQYEQYF
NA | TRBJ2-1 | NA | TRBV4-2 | TGTGCCAGCAGCCCTCCTAGTTTGTCTTACAATGAGCAGTTCTTC | CASSPPSLSYNEQFF
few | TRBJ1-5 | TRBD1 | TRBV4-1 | TGCGCCAGCAGCCACGAAAACTACAGGGGGCATTTATCTCAGCCCCAGCATTTT | CASSHENYRGHLSQPQHF
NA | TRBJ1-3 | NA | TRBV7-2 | TGTGCCAGCAGCTTATCCCAGGCCTACGGAAACACCATATATTTT | CASSLSQAYGNTIYF
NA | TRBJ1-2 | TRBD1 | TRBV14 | TGTGCCAGCAGCCGTTCCGGACAGGGCCACTATGGCTACACCTTC | CASSRSGQGHYGYTF
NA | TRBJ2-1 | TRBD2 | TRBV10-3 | TGTGCCATCAGTGTCCTAGCGGGGGGCGCCTACAATGAGCAGTTCTTC | CAISVLAGGAYNEQFF
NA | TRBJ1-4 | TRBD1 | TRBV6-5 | TGTGCCAGCAGCTCGAGACAGGGGCATGAAAAACTGTTTTTT | CASSSRQGHEKLFF
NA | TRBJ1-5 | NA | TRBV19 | TGTGCCAGTAGTGGGCAGGTCAATCAGCCCCAGCATTTT | CASSGQVNQPQHF
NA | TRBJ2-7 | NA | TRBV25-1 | TGTGCCAGCAGTGAATTCGGTGGACCCTACGAGCAGTACTTC | CASSEFGGPYEQYF
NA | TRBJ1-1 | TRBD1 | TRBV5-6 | TGTGCCAGCAGCTGGGGACAGGCCAAGAACACTGAAGCTTTCTTT | CASSWGQAKNTEAFF
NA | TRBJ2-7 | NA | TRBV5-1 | TGCGCCAGCAGCTTGGAATCAGGTAGCGAGCAGTACTTC | CASSLESGSEQYF
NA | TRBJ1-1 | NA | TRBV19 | TGTGCCAGTACGGGGGGGCCTAGGCGCACTGAAGCTTTCTTT | CASTGGPRRTEAFF
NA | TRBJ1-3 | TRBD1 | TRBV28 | TGTGCCAGCAGTACTCCGACAGGGCCAGGAAACACCATATATTTT | CASSTPTGPGNTIYF
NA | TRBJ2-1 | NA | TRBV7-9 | TGTGCCAGCAGCTCTTGGGGCGGAAACAATGAGCAGTTCTTC | CASSSWGGNNEQFF
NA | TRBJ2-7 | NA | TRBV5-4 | TGTGCCAGCAGCCGGTGGACTATCCCCTACGAGCAGTACTTC | CASSRWTIPYEQYF
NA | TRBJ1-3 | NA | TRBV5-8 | TGTGCCAGCAGGAGGGTCCAGGCCGCCCTGTCTGGAAACACCATATATTTT | CASRRVQAALSGNTIYF
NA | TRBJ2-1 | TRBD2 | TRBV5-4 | TGTGCCAGCAGCCAGATTGGGGAGGGGAATGAGCAGTTCTTC | CASSQIGEGNEQFF
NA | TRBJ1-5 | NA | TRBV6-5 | TGTGCCACGGGAGCAATGGGCAATCAGCCCCAGCATTTT | CATGAMGNQPQHF
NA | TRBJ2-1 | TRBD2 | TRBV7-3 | TGTGCCAGCAGCTTAGGACTAGCGGTGTACAATGAGCAGTTCTTC | CASSLGLAVYNEQFF